This is a list of T cell receptor beta chains from one sample in a study of blood T cell repertoires in COVID-19. Sequencing was performed with immunoSEQ multiplex PCR; in TCRdb, only in-frame clones are kept and a portion is missing. This repertoire shows some 76,000 clones, 86% found once; its top ten account for approximately 17%. Sequencing used peripheral blood. Receptors were obtained from a man aged 80 or over in a cohort sampled during active COVID-19. The CDR3 runs from the conserved cysteine through the conserved F or W. Part of the rows lack a size; the others show once, few, many or a class for expanded clones.

NA	TRBV5-4	TRBJ2-2	CASSLTVRQANTGELFF
NA	TRBV5-1	TRBJ2-5	CASRYGGRNTQETQYF
NA	TRBV5-1	TRBJ1-2	CASSLDVGTGDGYTF
once	TRBV9	TRBJ1-1	CASSPRYSVNTEAFF
NA	TRBV5-1	TRBJ2-5	CASSGDSLEAQYF
once	TRBV24-1	TRBJ2-3	CATSGNFGGAEGDTQYF
NA	TRBV29-1	TRBJ2-2	CSVEQGSVNTGELFF
NA	TRBV29-1	TRBJ2-5	CSVASRLQETQYF
NA	TRBV7-2	TRBJ1-4	CASSFDRGNEKLFF
NA	TRBV5-1	TRBJ1-5	CASSLSAGSGQPQHF